Listed below are T cell receptor beta chains from one sample, sequenced in a study of OX40 agonist ivuxolimab in advanced cancers. Libraries were prepared by immunoSEQ multiplex PCR; TCRdb keeps only in-frame clonotypes and omits some of them. This table holds roughly 70,000 clones, approximately 83% found once. Sequenced here: CD4+ or CD8+ T cells sorted from blood, sampled in a trial of the OX40 agonist ivuxolimab. The receptors were gathered from an adult with an advanced solid tumor such as melanoma, head and neck, liver or kidney cancer. Both conserved end residues are part of each CDR3. A D gene is named only where the DNA matches it firmly. Some rows have no size entry. The others give once, few or many, or a class for an expanded clone.

TRBJ1-2 | TRBD1 | few | TRBV5-6 | TGTGCCAGCAGCCCCTGGGACAGGGTATGGAATGGCTACACCTTC | CASSPWDRVWNGYTF
TRBJ1-1 | NA | NA | TRBV27 | TGTGCCAGCCAAGGGACATCAAACACTGAAGCTTTCTTT | CASQGTSNTEAFF
TRBJ2-3 | TRBD1 | NA | TRBV2 | TGTGCCAGCAGCCAAAGACGGACAGGGGGCGCCCCAACGGATACGCAGTATTTT | CASSQRRTGGAPTDTQYF
TRBJ2-7 | TRBD1 | NA | TRBV30 | TGTGCCTGGAGTTCAGGGGGCGCCTACGAGCAGTACTTC | CAWSSGGAYEQYF
TRBJ2-7 | NA | NA | TRBV30 | TGTGCCTGGAGTATGAGGGGGAGGGGGCAGTACTTC | CAWSMRGRGQYF
TRBJ2-7 | TRBD1 | NA | TRBV7-9 | TGTGCCAGCAGCTCCGGGACAGGGGACCGCGAGCAGTACTTC | CASSSGTGDREQYF
TRBJ1-1 | NA | few | TRBV30 | TGTGCCTGGAGTTGGGCAGGGGTTAGGAGCACTGAAGCTTTCTTT | CAWSWAGVRSTEAFF
TRBJ2-7 | TRBD2 | NA | TRBV5-1 | TGCGCCAGCACCCGACTAGCGGGAGGGAACTACGAGCAGTACTTC | CASTRLAGGNYEQYF
TRBJ2-3 | TRBD2 | NA | TRBV6-6 | TGTGCCAGCAGTAACCCCACCGGGGGGGCCACAGATACGCAGTATTTT | CASSNPTGGATDTQYF
TRBJ2-2 | NA | NA | TRBV11-3 | TGTGCCAGCGCCCCCGGGACAACGAACACCGGGGAGCTGTTTTTT | CASAPGTTNTGELFF